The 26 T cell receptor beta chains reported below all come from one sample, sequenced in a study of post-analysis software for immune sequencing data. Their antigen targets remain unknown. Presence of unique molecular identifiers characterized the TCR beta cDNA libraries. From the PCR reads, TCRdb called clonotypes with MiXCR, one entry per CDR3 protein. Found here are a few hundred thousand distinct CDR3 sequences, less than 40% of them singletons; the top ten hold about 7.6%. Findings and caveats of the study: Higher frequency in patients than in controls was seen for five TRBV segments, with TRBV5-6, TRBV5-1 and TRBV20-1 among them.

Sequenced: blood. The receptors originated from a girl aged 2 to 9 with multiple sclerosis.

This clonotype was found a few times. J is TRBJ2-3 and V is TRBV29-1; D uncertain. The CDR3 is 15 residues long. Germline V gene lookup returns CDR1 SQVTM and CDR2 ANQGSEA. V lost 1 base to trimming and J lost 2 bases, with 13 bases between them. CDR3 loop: CSVEVWSGSTDTQYF. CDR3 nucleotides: TGCAGCGTTGAAGTCTGGTCAGGCTCCACAGATACGCAGTATTTT.

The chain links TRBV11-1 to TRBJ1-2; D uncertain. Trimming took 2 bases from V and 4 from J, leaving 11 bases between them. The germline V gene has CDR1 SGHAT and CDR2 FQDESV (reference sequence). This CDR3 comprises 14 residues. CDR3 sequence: CASSLSGLGYGYTF. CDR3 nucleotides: TGTGCCAGCAGCTTAAGCGGACTAGGCTATGGCTACACCTTC.

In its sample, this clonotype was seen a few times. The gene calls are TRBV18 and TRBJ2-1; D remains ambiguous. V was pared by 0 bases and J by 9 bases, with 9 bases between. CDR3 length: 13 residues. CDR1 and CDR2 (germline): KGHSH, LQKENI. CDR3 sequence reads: CASSPPSSSEQFF. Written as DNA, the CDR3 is TGTGCCAGCTCACCACCTAGCTCAAGTGAGCAGTTCTTC.

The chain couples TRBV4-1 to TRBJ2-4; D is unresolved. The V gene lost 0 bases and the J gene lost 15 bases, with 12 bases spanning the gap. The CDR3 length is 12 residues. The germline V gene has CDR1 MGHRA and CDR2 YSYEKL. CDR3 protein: CASSQDGPPRYF. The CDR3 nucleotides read TGCGCCAGCAGCCAAGACGGTCCTCCCCGGTACTTC.

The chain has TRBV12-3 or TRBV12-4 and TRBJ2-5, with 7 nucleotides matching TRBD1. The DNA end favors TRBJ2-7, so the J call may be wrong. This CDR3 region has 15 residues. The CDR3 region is CASSPGVQGAYEQYF. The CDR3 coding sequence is TGTGCCAGCAGTCCCGGAGTGCAGGGGGCCTACGAGCAGTACTTC.

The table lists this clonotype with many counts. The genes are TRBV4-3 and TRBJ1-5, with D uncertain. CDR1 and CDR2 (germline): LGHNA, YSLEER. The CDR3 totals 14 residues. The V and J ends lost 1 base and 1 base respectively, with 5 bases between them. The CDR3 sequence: CASSQARSNQPQHF. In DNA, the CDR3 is TGCGCCAGCAGCCAAGCTCGAAGCAATCAGCCCCAGCATTTT.

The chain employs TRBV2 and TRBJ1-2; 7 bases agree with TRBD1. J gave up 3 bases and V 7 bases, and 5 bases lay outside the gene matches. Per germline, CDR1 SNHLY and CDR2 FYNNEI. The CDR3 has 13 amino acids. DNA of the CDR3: TGTGCCAGCATGACAGGGTTGGACTATGGCTACACCTTC. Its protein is CASMTGLDYGYTF.

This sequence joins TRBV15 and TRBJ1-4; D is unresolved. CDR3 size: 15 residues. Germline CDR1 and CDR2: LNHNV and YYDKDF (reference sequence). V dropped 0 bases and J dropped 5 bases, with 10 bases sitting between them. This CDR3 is CATSRDSDLNEKLFF. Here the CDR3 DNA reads TGTGCCACCAGCAGAGATTCAGATTTAAATGAAAAACTGTTTTTT.

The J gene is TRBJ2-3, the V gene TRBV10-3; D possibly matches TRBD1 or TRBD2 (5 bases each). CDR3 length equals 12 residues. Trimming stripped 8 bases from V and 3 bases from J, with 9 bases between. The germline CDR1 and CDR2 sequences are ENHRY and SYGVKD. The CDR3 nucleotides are TGTGCCATCGGGGACCCGACAGATACGCAGTATTTT. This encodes CAIGDPTDTQYF.

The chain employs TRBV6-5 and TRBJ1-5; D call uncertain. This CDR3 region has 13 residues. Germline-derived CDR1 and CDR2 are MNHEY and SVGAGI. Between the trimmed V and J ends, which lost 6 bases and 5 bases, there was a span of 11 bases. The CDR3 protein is CASSPRRYQPQHF. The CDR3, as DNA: TGTGCCAGCAGCCCTCGCCGGTATCAGCCCCAGCATTTT.

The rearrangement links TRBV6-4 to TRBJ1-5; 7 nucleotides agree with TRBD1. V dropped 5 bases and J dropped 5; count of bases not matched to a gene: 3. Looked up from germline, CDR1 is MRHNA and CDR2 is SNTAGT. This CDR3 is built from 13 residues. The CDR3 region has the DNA TGTGCCAGCAGTCAAACAGGGGATCAGCCCCAGCATTTT. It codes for CASSQTGDQPQHF.

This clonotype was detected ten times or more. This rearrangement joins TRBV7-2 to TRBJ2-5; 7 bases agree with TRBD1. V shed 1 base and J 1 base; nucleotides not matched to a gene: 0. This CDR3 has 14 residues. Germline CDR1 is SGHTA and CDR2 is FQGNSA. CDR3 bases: TGTGCCAGCAGCTTAGACAGGGGCCAAGAGACCCAGTACTTC. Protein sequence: CASSLDRGQETQYF.

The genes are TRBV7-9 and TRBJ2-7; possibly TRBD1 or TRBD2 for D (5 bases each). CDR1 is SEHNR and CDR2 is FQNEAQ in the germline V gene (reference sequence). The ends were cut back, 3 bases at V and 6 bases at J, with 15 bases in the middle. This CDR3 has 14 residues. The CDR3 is CASSFSSYGTEQYF. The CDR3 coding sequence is TGTGCCAGCAGCTTTAGCTCGTACGGGACCGAGCAGTACTTC.

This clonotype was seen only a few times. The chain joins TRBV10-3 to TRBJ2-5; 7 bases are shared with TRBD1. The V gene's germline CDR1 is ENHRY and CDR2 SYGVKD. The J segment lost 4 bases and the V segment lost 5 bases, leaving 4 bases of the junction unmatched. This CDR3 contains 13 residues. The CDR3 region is CAISQGVRETQYF. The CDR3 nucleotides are TGTGCCATCAGTCAGGGGGTCCGAGAGACCCAGTACTTC.

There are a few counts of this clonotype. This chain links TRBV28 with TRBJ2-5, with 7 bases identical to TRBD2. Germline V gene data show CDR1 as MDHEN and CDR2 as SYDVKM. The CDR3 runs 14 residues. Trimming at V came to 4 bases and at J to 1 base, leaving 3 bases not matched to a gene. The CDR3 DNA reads TGTGCCAGCAGTTCGTGGGGGGGCCAAGAGACCCAGTACTTC. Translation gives CASSSWGGQETQYF.

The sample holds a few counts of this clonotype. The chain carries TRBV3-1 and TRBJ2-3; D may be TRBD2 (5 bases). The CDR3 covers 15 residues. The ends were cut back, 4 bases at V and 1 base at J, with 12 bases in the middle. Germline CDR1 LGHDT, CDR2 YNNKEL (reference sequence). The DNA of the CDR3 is TGTGCCAGCAGCCGGGGAGATTGGGGCACAGATACGCAGTATTTT. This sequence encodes CASSRGDWGTDTQYF.

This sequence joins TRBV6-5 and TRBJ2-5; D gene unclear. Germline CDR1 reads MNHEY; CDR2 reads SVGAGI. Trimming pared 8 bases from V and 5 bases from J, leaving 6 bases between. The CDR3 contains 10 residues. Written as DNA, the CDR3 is TGTGCCAGCGGGTGGGAGACCCAGTACTTC. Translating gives CASGWETQYF.

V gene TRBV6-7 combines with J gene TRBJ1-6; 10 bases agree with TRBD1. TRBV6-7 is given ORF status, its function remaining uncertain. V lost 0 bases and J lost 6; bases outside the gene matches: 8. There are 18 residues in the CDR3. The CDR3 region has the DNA TGTGCCAGCAGTTACTCCCAACCGGGACAGGGGATTAATTCACCCCTCCACTTT. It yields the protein CASSYSQPGQGINSPLHF.

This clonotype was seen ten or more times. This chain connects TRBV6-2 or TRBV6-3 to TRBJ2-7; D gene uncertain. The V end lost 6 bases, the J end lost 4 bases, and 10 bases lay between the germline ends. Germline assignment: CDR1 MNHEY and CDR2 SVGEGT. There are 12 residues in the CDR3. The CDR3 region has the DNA TGTGCCAGCAGCTCCTCCGTATACGAGCAGTACTTC. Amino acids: CASSSSVYEQYF.

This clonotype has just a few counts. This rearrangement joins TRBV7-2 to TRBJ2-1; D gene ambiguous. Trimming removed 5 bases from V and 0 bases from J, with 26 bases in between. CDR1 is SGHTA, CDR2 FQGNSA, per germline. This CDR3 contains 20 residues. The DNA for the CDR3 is TGTGCCAGCAGCGCCCCCATCGCCGGCGGCGCCTTAAGCTCCTACAATGAGCAGTTCTTC. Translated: CASSAPIAGGALSSYNEQFF.

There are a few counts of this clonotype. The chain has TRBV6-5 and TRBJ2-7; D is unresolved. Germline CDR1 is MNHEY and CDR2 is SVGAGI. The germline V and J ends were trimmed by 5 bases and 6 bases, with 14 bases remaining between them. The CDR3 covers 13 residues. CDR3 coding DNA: TGTGCCAGCAGTACCCCTCCAGCTCTCGAGCAGTACTTC. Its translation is CASSTPPALEQYF.

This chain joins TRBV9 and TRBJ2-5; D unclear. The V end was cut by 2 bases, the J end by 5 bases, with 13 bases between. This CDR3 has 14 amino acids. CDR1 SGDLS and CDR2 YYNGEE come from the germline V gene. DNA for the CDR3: TGTGCCAGCAGCGTCAACAGCCGTCATGAGACCCAGTACTTC. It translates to CASSVNSRHETQYF.

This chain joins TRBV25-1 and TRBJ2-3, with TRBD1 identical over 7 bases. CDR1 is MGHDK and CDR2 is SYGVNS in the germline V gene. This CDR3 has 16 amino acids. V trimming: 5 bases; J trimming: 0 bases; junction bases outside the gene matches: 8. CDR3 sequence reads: CASSSRQGRSTDTQYF. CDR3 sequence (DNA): TGTGCCAGCAGTAGCCGACAGGGCCGCAGCACAGATACGCAGTATTTT.

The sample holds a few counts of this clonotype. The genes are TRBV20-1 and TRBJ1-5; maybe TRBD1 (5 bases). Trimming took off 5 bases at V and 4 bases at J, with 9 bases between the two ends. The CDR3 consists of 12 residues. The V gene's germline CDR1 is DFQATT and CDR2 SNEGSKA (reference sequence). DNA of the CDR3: TGCAGTGCTTCAAACAGGAATCAGCCCCAGCATTTT. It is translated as CSASNRNQPQHF.

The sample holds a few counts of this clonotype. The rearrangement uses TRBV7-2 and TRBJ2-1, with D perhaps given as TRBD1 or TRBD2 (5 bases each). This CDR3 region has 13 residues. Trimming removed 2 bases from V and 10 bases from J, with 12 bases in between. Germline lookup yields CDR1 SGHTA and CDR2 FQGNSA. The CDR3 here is CASSLWGIREQFF. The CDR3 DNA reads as TGTGCCAGCAGCTTATGGGGGATACGGGAGCAGTTCTTC.

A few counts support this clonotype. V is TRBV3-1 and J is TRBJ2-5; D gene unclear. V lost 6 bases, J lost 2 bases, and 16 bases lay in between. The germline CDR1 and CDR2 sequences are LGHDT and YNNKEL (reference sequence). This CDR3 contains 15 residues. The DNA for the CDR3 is TGTGCCAGCAGAGGCCGAGGACGTAGACAAGAGACCCAGTACTTC. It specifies CASRGRGRRQETQYF.